A selection of T cell receptor beta chains follows, all from one sample in a study of blood T cell repertoires in COVID-19. Sequencing used immunoSEQ multiplex PCR; TCRdb keeps in-frame clones, though not all of them. The table lists about 260,000 clones, 75% to 90% of them singletons, with 1.5% in the top ten. Source material: peripheral blood. These receptors were obtained from a woman in her thirties or forties who had recovered from COVID-19. The CDR3 runs from the conserved cysteine through the conserved F or W. A D gene is named only where the DNA matches it firmly. The size entry is marked missing in some rows and otherwise reads once, few, many or a size class.

D,size,V,J,CDR3,DNA
NA,NA,TRBV21-1,TRBJ1-2,CASSKGTGGRDGYTF,TGTGCCAGCAGCAAGGGGACAGGGGGAAGGGATGGCTACACCTTC
NA,NA,TRBV28,TRBJ1-2,CASSSGGRENYGYTF,TGTGCCAGCAGTTCGGGGGGGAGGGAAAACTATGGCTACACCTTC
TRBD1,NA,TRBV7-9,TRBJ1-3,CASSSRLGQVASGNTIYF,TGTGCCAGCAGCTCTAGGTTGGGACAGGTAGCCTCTGGAAACACCATATATTTT
TRBD1,once,TRBV5-4,TRBJ1-4,CASSLDRGSGEKLFF,TGTGCCAGCAGCTTGGACAGGGGCTCTGGCGAAAAACTGTTTTTT
NA,NA,TRBV6-6,TRBJ1-1,CASRPDRNTEAFF,TGTGCCAGCAGACCCGACAGGAACACTGAAGCTTTCTTT
NA,NA,TRBV9,TRBJ2-3,CASSVGPRGGSTDTQYF,TGTGCCAGCAGCGTAGGACCAAGGGGGGGTTCCACAGATACGCAGTATTTT
NA,NA,TRBV7-2,TRBJ2-3,CASSFGLAAVDTQYF,TGTGCCAGCAGCTTCGGCCTAGCCGCTGTAGATACGCAGTATTTT
NA,many,TRBV14,TRBJ2-7,CASSQFLQAEQYF,TGTGCCAGCAGCCAGTTCCTTCAGGCCGAGCAGTACTTC
NA,once,TRBV19,TRBJ1-3,CASSIGPGTGNTIYF,TGTGCCAGTAGTATAGGGCCAGGGACTGGAAACACCATATATTTT
NA,NA,TRBV20-1,TRBJ2-7,CSASGAVTYEQYF,TGCAGTGCTAGTGGGGCAGTTACCTACGAGCAGTACTTC